Listed here are 4 T cell receptor beta chains from one sample, sequenced in a study of shared clonotypes between healthy human individuals. Clones were sequenced by immunoSEQ multiplex PCR, and TCRdb holds only the in-frame ones, with some missing. In the table there are approximately 530,000 clones, about 96% of which are singletons. Input material: naive CD4+ T cells sorted from blood. Subset of the sample: CD45RA+ positively selected. The receptor source for this set is a woman between 25 and 40 years old in good health.

This chain connects TRBV11-2 to TRBJ2-2; 8 bases agree with TRBD1. Germline CDR1 SGHAT, CDR2 FQNNGV. The CDR3 runs 15 residues. The ends lost 1 base at V and 5 bases at J; junction bases unmatched: 3. The CDR3, as DNA: TGTGCCAGCAGCTTAGCCCAGGGGGCGACCGGGGAGCTGTTTTTT. Amino acids: CASSLAQGATGELFF.

This chain uses TRBV18 with TRBJ1-4; 8 positions match TRBD1. CDR3 length: 15 amino acids. Trimming removed 6 bases from V and 5 bases from J; junction bases left unmatched: 8. CDR1 is KGHSH and CDR2 is LQKENI in the germline V gene. As DNA, the CDR3 is TGTGCCAGCTCGCGGCAAACAGGGGGGAATGAAAAACTGTTTTTT. The encoded protein is CASSRQTGGNEKLFF.

The chain recombines TRBV19 with TRBJ1-4; D might be TRBD1 (5 bases). Germline values: CDR1 LNHDA, CDR2 SQIVND (reference sequence). Trimming shortened V by 6 bases and J by 3 bases, and 14 bases separated the two germline ends. CDR3 length: 15 amino acids. CDR3 in amino acids: CASSRADRPNEKLFF. CDR3 in DNA: TGTGCCAGTAGCCGAGCCGACAGACCTAATGAAAAACTGTTTTTT.

V gene TRBV27 combines with J gene TRBJ2-7; 7 bases align to TRBD1. V lost 6 bases to trimming and J lost 2 bases; unmatched junction nucleotides: 4. The CDR3 spans 13 residues. CDR1 is MNHEY and CDR2 is SMNVEV in the germline V gene (reference sequence). CDR3 residues: CASRGTATYEQYF. The DNA for the CDR3 is TGTGCCAGCAGGGGGACAGCCACCTACGAGCAGTACTTC.